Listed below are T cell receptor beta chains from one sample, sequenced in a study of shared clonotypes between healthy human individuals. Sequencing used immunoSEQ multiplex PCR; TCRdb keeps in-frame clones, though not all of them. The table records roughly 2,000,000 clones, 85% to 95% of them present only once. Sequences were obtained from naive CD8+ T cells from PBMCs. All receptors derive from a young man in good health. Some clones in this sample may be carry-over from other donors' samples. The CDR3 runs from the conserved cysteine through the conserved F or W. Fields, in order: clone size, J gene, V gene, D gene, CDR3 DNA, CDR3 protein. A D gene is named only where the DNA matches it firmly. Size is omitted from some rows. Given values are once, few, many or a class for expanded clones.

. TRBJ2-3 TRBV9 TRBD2 TGTGCCAGCAGCGCGGGACTAGCGAGTAGCACAGATACGCAGTATTTT CASSAGLASSTDTQYF
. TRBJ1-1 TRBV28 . TGTGCCAGCAGTCCAGGAGGGGTGAACACTGAAGCTTTCTTT CASSPGGVNTEAFF
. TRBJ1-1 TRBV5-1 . TGCGCCAGCAGCCCAACTCGGGGGGCAACTGAAGCTTTCTTT CASSPTRGATEAFF
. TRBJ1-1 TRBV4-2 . TGTGCCAGCAGCCTGGAGGCAGGGCCCGCGAACACTGAAGCTTTCTTT CASSLEAGPANTEAFF
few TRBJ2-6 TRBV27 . TGTGCCAGCAGTTTAAGGGGCTCTGGGGCCAACGTCCTGACTTTC CASSLRGSGANVLTF
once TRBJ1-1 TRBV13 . TGTGCCAGCAGGGAGGGTGGAGGGGAAGCTTTCTTT CASREGGGEAFF
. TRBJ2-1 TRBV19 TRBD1 TGTGCCAGTAGTGGGACAGTCTACAATGAGCAGTTCTTC CASSGTVYNEQFF
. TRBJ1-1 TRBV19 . TGTGCCAGTAGTATTCGAGGACTTAGGACTGAAGCTTTCTTT CASSIRGLRTEAFF
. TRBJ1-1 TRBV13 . TGTGCCAGCAGCTCGGCATCGCCGAACACTGAAGCTTTCTTT CASSSASPNTEAFF
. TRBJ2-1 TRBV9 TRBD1 TGTGCCAGCAGCGCCTTGACAGGGGGCTACAATGAGCAGTTCTTC CASSALTGGYNEQFF
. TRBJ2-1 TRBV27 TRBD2 TGTGCCAGCAGTATACTTTGGACTAGGGGTGCCTACAATGAGCAGTTCTTC CASSILWTRGAYNEQFF
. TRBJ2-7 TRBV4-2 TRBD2 TGTGCCAGCAGCCCAGTACTAGCGGGGACCTACGAGCAGTACTTC CASSPVLAGTYEQYF
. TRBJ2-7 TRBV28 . TGTGCCAGCAGTTTTCACTTGGAAGGCGGGAAACTCGACTACGAGCAGTACTTC CASSFHLEGGKLDYEQYF
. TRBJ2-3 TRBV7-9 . TGTGCCAGCAGCTTAGCGCTTGGGGGATCGAGGGATACGCAGTATTTT CASSLALGGSRDTQYF
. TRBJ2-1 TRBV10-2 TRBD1 TGCGCCAGCAGTGCCCCGGGACAGCTCCTCAATGAGCAGTTCTTC CASSAPGQLLNEQFF
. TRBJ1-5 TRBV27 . TGTGCCAGCAGTTCCGGCAGGCATCAGCCCCAGCATTTT CASSSGRHQPQHF
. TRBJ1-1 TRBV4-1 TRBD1 TGCGCCAGCAGCCAAAGTTTCGGCTTACAGGGGGCCAGAGCTTTCTTT CASSQSFGLQGARAFF
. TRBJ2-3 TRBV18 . TGTGCCAGCTCACCGGATACTCAGGCAGATACGCAGTATTTT CASSPDTQADTQYF
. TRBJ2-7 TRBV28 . TGTGCCAGCCTCCCAAGAGGTTCCTACGAGCAGTACTTC CASLPRGSYEQYF
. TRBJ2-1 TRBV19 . TGTGCCAGTGCCTCCAGGGTCCAATACAATGAGCAGTTCTTC CASASRVQYNEQFF
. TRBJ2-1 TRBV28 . TGTGCCAGCAGACCAACCTTAATTTGGAATGAGCAGTTCTTC CASRPTLIWNEQFF
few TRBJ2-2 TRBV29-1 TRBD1 TGCAGCGCAACGACAGGGTCCGGGGAGCTGTTTTTT CSATTGSGELFF
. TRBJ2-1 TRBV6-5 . TGTGCCAGCAGTTACGGGGCGCTGAGCTCCTACAATGAGCAGTTCTTC CASSYGALSSYNEQFF
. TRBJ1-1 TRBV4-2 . TGTGCCAGCAGCCCGATTGGGACTGAAGCTTTCTTT CASSPIGTEAFF
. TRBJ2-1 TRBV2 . TGTGCCAGCACCGAGGGGCGGGGCAGCTCCTACAATGAGCAGTTCTTC CASTEGRGSSYNEQFF
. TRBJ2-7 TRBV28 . TGTGCCAGCAGTCCCTCGAGGGGCGAGCAGTACTTC CASSPSRGEQYF
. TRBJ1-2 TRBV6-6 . TGTGCCAGCAGCCCCGGACAGTCAGACACCTTC CASSPGQSDTF
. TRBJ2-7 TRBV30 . TGTGCCTGGACAAAAAGGGAGATGTACGAGCAGTACTTC CAWTKREMYEQYF